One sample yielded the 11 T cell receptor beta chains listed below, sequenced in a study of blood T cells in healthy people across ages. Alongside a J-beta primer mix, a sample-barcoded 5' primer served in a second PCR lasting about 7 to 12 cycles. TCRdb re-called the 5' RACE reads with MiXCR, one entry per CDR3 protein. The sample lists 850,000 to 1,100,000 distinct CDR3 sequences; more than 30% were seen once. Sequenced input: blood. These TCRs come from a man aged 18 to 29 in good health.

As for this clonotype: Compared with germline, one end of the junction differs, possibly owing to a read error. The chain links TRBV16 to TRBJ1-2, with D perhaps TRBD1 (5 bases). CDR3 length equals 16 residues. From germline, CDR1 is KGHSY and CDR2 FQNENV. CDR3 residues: CASSQTVVGFNCGYTF. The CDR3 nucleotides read TGTGCCAGCAGCCAGACAGTTGTCGGCTTTAACTGTGGCTACACCTTC.

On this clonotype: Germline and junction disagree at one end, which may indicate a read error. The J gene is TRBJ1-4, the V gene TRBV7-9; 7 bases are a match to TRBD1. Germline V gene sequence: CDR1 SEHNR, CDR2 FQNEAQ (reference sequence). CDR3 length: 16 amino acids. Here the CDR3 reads CACSLGSTGAREKLFF. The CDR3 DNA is TGTGCCTGCAGCTTAGGGAGTACAGGGGCACGTGAAAAACTGTTTTTT.

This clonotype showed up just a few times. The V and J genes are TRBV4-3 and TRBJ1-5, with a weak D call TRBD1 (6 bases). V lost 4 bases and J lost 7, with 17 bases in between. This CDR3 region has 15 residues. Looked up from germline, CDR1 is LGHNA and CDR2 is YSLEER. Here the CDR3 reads CASSPFQGFGQPQHF. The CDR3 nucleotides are TGCGCCAGCAGCCCGTTCCAGGGGTTCGGGCAGCCCCAGCATTTT.

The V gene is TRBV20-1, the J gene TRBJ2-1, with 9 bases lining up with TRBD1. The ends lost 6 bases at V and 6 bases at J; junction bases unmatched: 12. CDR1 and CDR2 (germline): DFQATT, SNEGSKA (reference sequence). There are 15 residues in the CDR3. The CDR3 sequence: CSAKRGQGRANEQFF. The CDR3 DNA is TGCAGTGCCAAGCGCGGACAGGGGCGGGCCAATGAGCAGTTCTTC.

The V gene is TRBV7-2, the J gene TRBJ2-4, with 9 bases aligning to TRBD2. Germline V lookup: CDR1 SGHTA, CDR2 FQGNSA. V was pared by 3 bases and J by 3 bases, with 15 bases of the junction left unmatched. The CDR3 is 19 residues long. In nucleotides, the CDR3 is TGTGCCAGCAGCTTCATTTCGGGCGGGGGGGCCTTAGGCAAAAACATTCAGTACTTC. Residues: CASSFISGGGALGKNIQYF. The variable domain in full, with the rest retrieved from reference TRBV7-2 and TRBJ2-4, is GAGVSQSPSNKVTEKGKDVELRCDPISGHTALYWYRQSLGQGLEFLIYFQGNSAPDKSGLPSDRFSAERTGGSVSTLTIQRTQQEDSAVYLCASSFISGGGALGKNIQYFGAGTRLSVL.

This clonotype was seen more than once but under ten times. Here the CDR3 DNA reads TGCGCCAGCAGCCAAGGAATCGTGGCCTCCAATGAGCAGTACTTC. Its translation is CASSQGIVASNEQYF. V is TRBV4-1 and J is TRBJ2-7; D call uncertain. V gave up 1 base and J gave up 7 bases, with 17 bases separating them. The CDR3 runs 15 residues. Germline assignment: CDR1 MGHRA and CDR2 YSYEKL.

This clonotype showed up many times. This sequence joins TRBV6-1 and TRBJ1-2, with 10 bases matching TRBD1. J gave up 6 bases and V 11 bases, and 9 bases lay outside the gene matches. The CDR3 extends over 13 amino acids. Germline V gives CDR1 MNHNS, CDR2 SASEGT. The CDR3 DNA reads TGTGCCTCCCAGGACAGGGGGTTAGATGGCTACACCTTC. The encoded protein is CASQDRGLDGYTF.

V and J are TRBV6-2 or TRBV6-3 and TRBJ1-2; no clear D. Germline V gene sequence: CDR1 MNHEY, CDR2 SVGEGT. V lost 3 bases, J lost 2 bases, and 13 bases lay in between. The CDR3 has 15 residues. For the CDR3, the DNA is TGTGCCAGCAGTTATTCCCCGACGGAGAACTATGGCTACACCTTC. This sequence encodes CASSYSPTENYGYTF.

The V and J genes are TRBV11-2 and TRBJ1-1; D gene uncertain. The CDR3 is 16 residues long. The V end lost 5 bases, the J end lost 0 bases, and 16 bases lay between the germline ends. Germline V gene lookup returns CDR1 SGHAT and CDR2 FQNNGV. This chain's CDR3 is CASSIPPPRMNTEAFF. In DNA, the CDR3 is TGTGCCAGCAGCATACCCCCTCCTCGAATGAACACTGAAGCTTTCTTT.

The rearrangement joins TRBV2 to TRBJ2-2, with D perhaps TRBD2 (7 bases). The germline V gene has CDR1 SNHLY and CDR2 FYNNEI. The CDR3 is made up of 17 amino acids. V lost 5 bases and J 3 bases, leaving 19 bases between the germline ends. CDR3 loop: CASSPKMAGADTGELFF. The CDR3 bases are TGTGCCAGCAGTCCCAAGATGGCGGGGGCTGACACCGGGGAGCTGTTTTTT.

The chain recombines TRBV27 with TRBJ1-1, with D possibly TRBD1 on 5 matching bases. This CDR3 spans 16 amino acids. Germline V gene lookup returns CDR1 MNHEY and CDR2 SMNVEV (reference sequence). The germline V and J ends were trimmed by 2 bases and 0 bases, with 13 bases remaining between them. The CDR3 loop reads CASSLRAGRVNTEAFF. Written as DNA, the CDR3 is TGTGCCAGCAGTTTACGGGCGGGCAGGGTGAACACTGAAGCTTTCTTT.